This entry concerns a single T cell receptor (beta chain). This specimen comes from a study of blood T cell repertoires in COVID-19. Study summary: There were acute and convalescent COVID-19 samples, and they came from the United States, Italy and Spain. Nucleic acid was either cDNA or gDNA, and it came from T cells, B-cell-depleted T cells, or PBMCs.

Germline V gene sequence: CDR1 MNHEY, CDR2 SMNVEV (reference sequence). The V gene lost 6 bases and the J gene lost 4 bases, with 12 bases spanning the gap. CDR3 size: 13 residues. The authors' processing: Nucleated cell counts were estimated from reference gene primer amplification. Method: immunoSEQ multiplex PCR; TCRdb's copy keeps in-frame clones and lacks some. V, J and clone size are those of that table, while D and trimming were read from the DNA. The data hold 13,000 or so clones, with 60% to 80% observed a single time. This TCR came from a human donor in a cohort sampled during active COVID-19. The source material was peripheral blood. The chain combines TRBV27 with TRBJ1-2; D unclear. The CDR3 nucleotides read TGTGCCAGCAGCCATGGAGGACGCTATGGCTACACCTTC. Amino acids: CASSHGGRYGYTF.